This TCR beta chain is from a study of Tregs in tolerant kidney transplant recipients. Germline V lookup: CDR1 SGHRS, CDR2 YFSETQ. CDR3 length: 14 residues. V lost 3 bases and J 1 base, leaving 10 bases between the germline ends. Produced via immunoSEQ multiplex PCR; TCRdb's table is partial and in-frame only. The sample consists of approximately 66,000 clones, 75% to 90% of them appearing once. This receptor was taken from a human donor who received a combined kidney and bone marrow transplant. This specimen was Tregs from blood, taken before the transplant. The chain recombines TRBV5-1 with TRBJ2-5, with D possibly being TRBD1 or TRBD2 (5 bases each). CDR3 region: CASSSGTPQETQYF. The CDR3 bases are TGCGCCAGCAGCTCCGGGACCCCCCAAGAGACCCAGTACTTC.